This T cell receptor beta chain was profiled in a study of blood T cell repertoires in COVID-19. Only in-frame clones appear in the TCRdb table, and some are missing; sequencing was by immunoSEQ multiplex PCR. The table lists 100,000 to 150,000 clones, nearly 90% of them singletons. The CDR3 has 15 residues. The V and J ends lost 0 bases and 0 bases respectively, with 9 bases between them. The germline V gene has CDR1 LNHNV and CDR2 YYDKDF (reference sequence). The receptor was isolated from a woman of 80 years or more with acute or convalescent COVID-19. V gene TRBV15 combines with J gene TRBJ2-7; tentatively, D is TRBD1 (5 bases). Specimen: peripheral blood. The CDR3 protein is CATSREAGLSYEQYF. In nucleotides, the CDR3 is TGTGCCACCAGCAGAGAGGCAGGGCTCTCCTACGAGCAGTACTTC. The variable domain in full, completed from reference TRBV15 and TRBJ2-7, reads DAMVIQNPRYQVTQFGKPVTLSCSQTLNHNVMYWYQQKSSQAPKLLFHYYDKDFNNEADTPDNFQSRRPNTSFCFLDIRSPGLGDTAMYLCATSREAGLSYEQYFGPGTRLTVT.